This T cell receptor beta chain was obtained from a study of graft-versus-host responses after intestinal transplantation. Study overall: Transplantation in recipients was multivisceral, liver-intestinal, or isolated intestinal.

Data came from immunoSEQ multiplex PCR; TCRdb stores just in-frame clones and leaves some out. The sample carries 60,000 to 90,000 clones, less than 95% recorded once. Comments on this clone: What it binds is unknown.

This TCR was recovered from a human donor who received an intestinal transplant. Specimen: unstimulated CD8+ T cells sorted from spleen or lymph node cells, collected before intestinal transplant.

CDR3 region: CASSGPGTGLYNEQFF. DNA for the CDR3: TGTGCCAGCAGCGGGCCTGGGACAGGCCTATACAATGAGCAGTTCTTC. This chain uses TRBV9 with TRBJ2-1, with TRBD1 matching over 8 bases. J was trimmed by 4 bases and V by 3 bases; bases with no gene match: 9. From germline, CDR1 is SGDLS and CDR2 YYNGEE. The CDR3 totals 16 residues.